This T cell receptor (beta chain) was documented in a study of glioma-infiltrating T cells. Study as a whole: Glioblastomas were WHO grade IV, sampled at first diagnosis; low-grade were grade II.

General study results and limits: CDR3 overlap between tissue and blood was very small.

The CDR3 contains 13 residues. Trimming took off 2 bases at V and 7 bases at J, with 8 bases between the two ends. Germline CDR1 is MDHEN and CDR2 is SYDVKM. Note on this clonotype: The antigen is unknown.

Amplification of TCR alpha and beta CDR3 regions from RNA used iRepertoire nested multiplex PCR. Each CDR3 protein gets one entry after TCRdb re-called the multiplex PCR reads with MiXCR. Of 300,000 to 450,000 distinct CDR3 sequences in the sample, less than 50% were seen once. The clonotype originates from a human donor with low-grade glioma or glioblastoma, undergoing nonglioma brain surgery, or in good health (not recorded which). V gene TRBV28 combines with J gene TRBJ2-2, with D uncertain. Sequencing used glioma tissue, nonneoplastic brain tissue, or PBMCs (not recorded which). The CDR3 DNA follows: TGTGCCAGCAGTTTACCCAGCAGCGGGGAGCTGTTTTTT. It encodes CASSLPSSGELFF.